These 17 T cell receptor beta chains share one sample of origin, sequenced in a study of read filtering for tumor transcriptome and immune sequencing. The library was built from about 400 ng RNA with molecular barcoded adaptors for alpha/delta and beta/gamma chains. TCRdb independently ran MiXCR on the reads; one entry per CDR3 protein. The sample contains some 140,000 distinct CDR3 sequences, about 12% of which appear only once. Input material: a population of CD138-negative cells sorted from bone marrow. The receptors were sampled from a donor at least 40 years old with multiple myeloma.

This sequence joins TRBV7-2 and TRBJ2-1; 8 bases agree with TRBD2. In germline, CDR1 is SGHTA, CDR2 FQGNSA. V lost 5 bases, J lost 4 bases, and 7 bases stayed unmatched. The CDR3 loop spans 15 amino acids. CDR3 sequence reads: CASSQKRERYNEQFF. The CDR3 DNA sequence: TGTGCCAGCAGCCAGAAGCGGGAGCGTTACAATGAGCAGTTCTTC.

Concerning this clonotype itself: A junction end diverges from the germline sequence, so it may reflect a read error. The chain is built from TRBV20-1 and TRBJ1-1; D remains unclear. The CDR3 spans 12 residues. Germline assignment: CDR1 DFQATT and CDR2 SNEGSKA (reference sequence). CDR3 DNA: TGCAGCGCTAGCAGTGACAACACTGAAGCTTTCTTT. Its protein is CSASSDNTEAFF.

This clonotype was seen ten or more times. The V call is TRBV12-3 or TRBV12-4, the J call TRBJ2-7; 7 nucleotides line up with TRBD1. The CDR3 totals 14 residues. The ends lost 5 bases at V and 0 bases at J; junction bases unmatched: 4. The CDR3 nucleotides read TGTGCCAGCAGTCTCCGGGACAGCTCCTACGAGCAGTACTTC. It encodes CASSLRDSSYEQYF.

The CDR3 bases are TGTGCCAGCAGCCCCCGTAGCGGAGAGACCCAGTACTTC. This translates into CASSPRSGETQYF. The V and J genes are TRBV5-5 and TRBJ2-5; possibly TRBD2 for D (6 bases). The CDR3 is 13 amino acids. Germline assignment: CDR1 SGHKS and CDR2 YYEKEE (reference sequence). Trimming removed 4 bases from V and 4 bases from J, with 11 bases in between.

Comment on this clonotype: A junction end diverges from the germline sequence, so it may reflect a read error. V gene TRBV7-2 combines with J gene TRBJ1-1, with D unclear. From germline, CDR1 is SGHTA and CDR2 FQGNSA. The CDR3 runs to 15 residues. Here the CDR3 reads CASSLASQLNTEAFF. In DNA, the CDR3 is TGTGCCAGCAGCCTAGCGAGCCAGCTGAACACTGAAGCTTTCTTT. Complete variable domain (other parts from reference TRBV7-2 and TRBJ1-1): GAGVSQSPSNKVTEKGKDVELRCDPISGHTALYWYRQSLGQGLEFLIYFQGNSAPDKSGLPSDRFSAERTGGSVSTLTIQRTQQEDSAVYLCASSLASQLNTEAFFGQGTRLTVV.

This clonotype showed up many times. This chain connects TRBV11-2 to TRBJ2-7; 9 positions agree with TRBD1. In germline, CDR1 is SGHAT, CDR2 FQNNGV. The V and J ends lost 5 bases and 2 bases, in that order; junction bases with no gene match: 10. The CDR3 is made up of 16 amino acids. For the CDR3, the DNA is TGTGCCAGCAGCCGCCGGTGGGGACAGGGACCCTACGAGCAGTACTTC. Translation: CASSRRWGQGPYEQYF.

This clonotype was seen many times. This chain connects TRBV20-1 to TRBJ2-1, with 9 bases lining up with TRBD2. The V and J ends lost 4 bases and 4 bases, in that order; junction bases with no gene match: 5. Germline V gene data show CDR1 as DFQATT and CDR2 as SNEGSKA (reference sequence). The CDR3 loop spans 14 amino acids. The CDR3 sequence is CSATRREGYNEQFF. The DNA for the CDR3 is TGCAGTGCTACCCGGCGGGAGGGTTACAATGAGCAGTTCTTC.

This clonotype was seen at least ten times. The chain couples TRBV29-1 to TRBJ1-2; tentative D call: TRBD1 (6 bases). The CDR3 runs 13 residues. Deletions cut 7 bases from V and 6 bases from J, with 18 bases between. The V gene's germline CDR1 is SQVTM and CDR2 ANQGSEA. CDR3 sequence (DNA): TGCAGCGCCACTACCGGGACATTCGATGGCTACACCTTC. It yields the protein CSATTGTFDGYTF.

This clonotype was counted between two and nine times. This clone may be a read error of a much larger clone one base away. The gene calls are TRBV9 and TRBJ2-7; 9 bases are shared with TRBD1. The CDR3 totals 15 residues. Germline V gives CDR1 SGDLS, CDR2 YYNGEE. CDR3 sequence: CVSSVGGTGTYEQYF. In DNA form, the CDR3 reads TGTGTCAGCAGCGTAGGGGGGACAGGGACCTACGAGCAGTACTTC.

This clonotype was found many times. CDR3: CASSLGDIAYEQYF. CDR3 nucleotides: TGTGCCAGCAGCTTAGGTGATATTGCCTACGAGCAGTACTTC. The chain is built from TRBV7-2 and TRBJ2-7; no clear D gene. This CDR3 is 14 amino acids long. Germline CDR1 is SGHTA and CDR2 is FQGNSA. The V gene lost 1 base and the J gene lost 2 bases, with 9 bases spanning the gap.

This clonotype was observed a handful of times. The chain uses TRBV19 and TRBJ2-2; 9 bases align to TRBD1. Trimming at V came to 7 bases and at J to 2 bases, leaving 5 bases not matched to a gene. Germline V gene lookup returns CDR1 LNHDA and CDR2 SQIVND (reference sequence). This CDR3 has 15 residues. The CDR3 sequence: CASNSGQGNTGELFF. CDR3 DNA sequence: TGTGCCAGTAATTCGGGACAGGGTAACACCGGGGAGCTGTTTTTT.

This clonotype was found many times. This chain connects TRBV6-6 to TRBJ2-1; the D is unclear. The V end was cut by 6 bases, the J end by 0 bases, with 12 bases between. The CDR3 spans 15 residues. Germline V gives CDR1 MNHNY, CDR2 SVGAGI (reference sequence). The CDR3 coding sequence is TGTGCCAGCAGCAAACACACGAGCTCCTACAATGAGCAGTTCTTC. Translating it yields CASSKHTSSYNEQFF.

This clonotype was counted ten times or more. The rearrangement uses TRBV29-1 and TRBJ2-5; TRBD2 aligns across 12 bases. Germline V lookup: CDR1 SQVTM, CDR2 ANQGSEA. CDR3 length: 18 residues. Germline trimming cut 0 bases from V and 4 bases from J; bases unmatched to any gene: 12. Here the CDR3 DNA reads TGCAGCGTTGAAGAAGAGCTAGCGGGAGGGCCTCAGGGAGAGACCCAGTACTTC. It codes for CSVEEELAGGPQGETQYF.

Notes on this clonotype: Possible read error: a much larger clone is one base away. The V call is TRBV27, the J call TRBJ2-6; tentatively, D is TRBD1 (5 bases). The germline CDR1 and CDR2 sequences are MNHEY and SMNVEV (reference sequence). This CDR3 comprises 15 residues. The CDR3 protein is CASSLIASGANVLAF. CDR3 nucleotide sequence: TGTGCCAGCAGTTTAATTGCATCTGGGGCCAACGTCCTGGCTTTC.

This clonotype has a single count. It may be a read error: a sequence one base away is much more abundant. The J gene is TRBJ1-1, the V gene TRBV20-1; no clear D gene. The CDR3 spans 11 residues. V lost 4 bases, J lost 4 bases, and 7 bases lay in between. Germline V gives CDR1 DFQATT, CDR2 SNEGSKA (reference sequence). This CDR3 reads CSAIGVTEAFF. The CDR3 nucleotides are TGCAGTGCTATTGGGGTCACTGAAGCTTTCTTT.

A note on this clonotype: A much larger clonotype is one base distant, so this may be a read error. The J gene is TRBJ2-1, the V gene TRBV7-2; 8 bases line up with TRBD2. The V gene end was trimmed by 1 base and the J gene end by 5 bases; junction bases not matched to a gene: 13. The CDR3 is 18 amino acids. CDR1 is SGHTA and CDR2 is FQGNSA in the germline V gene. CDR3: CASSLVWVSGGSHNEQFF. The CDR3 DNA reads TGTGCCAGCAGCTTAGTTTGGGTGTCGGGAGGGTCCCACAATGAGCAGTTCTTC.

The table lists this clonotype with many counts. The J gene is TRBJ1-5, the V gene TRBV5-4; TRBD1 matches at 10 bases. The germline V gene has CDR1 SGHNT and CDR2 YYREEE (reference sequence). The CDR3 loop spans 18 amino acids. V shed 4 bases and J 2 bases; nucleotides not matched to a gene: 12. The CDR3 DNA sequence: TGTGCCAGCAGCGTGTACGGGACAGGGGTCGTTGGCAATCAGCCCCAGCATTTT. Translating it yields CASSVYGTGVVGNQPQHF.